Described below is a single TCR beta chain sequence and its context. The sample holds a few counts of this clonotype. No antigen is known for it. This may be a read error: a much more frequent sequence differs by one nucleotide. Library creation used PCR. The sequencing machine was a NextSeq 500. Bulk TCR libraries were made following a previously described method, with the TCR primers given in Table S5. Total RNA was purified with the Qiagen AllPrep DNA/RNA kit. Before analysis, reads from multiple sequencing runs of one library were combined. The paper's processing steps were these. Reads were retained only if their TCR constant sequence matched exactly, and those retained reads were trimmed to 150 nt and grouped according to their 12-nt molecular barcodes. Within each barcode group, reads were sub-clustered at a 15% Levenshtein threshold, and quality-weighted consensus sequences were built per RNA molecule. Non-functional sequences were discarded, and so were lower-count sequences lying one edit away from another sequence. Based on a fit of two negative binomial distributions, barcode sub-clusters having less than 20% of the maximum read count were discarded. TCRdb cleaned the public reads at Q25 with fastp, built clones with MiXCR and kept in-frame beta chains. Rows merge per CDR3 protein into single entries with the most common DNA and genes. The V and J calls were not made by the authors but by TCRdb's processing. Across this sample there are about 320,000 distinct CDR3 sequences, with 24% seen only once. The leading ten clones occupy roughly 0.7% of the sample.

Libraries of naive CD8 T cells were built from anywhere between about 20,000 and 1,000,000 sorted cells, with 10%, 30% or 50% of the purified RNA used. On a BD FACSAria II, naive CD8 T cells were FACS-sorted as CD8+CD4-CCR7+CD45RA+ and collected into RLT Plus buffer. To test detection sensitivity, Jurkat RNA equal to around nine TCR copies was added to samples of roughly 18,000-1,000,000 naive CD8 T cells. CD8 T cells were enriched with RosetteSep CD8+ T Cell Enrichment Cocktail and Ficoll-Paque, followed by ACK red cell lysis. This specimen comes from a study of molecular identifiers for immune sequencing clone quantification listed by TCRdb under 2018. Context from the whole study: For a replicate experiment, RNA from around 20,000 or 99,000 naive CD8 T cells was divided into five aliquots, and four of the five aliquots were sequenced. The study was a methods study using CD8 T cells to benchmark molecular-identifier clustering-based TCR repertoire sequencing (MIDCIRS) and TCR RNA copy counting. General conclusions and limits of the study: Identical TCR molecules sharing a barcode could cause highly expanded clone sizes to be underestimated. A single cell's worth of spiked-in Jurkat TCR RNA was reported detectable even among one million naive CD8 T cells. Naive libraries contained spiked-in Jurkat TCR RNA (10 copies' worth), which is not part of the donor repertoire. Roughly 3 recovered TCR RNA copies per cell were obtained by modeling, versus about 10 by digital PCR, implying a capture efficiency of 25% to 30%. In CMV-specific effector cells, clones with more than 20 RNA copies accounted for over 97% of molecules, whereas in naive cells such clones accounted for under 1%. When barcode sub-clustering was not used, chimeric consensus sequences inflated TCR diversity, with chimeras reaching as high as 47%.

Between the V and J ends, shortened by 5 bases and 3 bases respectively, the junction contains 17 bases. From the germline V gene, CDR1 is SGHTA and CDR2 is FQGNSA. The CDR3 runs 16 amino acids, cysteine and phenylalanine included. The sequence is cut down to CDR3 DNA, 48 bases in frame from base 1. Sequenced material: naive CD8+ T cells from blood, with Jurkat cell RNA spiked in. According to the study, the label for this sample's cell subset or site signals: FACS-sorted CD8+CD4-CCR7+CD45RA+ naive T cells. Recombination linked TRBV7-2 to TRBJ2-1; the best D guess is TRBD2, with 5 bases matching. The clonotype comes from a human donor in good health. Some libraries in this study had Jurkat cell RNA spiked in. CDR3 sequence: CASSPGLREHYNEQFF. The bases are TGTGCCAGCAGCCCAGGACTCCGAGAGCACTACAATGAGCAGTTCTTC.